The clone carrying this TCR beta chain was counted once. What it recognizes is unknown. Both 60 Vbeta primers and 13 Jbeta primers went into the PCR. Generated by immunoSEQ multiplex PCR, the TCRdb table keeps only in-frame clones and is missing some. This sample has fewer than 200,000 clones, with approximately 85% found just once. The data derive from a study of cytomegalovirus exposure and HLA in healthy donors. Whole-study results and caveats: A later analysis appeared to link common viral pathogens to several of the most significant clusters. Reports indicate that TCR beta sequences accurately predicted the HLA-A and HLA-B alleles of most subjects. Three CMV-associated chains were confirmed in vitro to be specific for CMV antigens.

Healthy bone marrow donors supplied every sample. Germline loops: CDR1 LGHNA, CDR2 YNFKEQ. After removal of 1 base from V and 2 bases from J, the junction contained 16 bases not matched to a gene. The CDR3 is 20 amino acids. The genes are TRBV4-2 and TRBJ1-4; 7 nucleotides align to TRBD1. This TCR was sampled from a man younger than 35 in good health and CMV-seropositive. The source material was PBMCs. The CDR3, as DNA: TGTGCCAGCAGCCAAGTAGGGGGCAGGGTCACAGGTTCGACTAATGAAAAACTGTTTTTT. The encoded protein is CASSQVGGRVTGSTNEKLFF.